Shown below are 12 T cell receptor beta chains from a single sample sequenced in a study of blood T cell repertoires in COVID-19. Libraries were prepared by immunoSEQ multiplex PCR; TCRdb keeps only in-frame clonotypes and omits some of them. Among fewer than 250,000 clones listed, around 81% were seen once. Material: PBMCs or T cells enriched from blood (not recorded which). These receptors originate from a woman aged 50 to 65 with acute COVID-19.

This rearrangement joins TRBV18 to TRBJ1-2; TRBD1 matches 10 bases. Germline CDR1 KGHSH, CDR2 LQKENI. The CDR3 is 16 residues long. J gave up 5 bases and V 3 bases, and 9 bases lay outside the gene matches. The CDR3 coding sequence is TGTGCCAGCTCACCCGAGGGACAGGGGTTCGGGTATGGCTACACCTTC. Its translation is CASSPEGQGFGYGYTF. Looking up the rest from reference TRBV18 and TRBJ1-2 gives the full variable domain: NAGVMQNPRHLVRRRGQEARLRCSPMKGHSHVYWYRQLPEEGLKFMVYLQKENIIDESGMPKERFSAEFPKEGPSILRIQQVVRGDSAAYFCASSPEGQGFGYGYTFGSGTRLTVV.

This chain connects TRBV7-8 to TRBJ2-4; a weak D match, TRBD2 (5 bases). V was trimmed by 0 bases and J by 0 bases, leaving 6 bases between them. Germline V gene sequence: CDR1 SGHVS, CDR2 FQNEAQ. The CDR3 length is 15 residues. The DNA of the CDR3 is TGTGCCAGCAGCTTAGCTGGAGGAGCCAAAAACATTCAGTACTTC. Its translation is CASSLAGGAKNIQYF.

In the case of this clone: One end of the junction does not line up with germline, which may come from a read error. This sequence joins TRBV7-8 and TRBJ1-5, with no clear D. The CDR3 has 13 residues. The germline V gene encodes CDR1 SGHVS and CDR2 FQNEAQ. In DNA form, the CDR3 reads TGTGCCAGCAGCCCCGGAGGCAACCAGCCCCAGCATTTT. Translating it yields CASSPGGNQPQHF.

The V call is TRBV29-1, the J call TRBJ1-2, with D possibly matching TRBD1 (5 bases). The V gene lost 0 bases and the J gene lost 8 bases, with 19 bases spanning the gap. Germline values: CDR1 SQVTM, CDR2 ANQGSEA. The CDR3 runs 15 residues. The CDR3 DNA reads TGCAGCGTTGAAGATCCATCCCAAAGGGGCCGAGGCTACACCTTC. Residues: CSVEDPSQRGRGYTF.

The chain recombines TRBV13 with TRBJ2-5; 9 nucleotides agree with TRBD2. The germline V gene has CDR1 PRHDT and CDR2 FYEKMQ (reference sequence). V shed 0 bases and J 4 bases; nucleotides not matched to a gene: 6. The CDR3 runs to 16 residues. The CDR3 spells CASSLGAGGSPETQYF. The CDR3 coding sequence is TGTGCCAGCAGCTTAGGGGCGGGGGGGAGCCCAGAGACCCAGTACTTC. The full variable domain, its missing parts supplied by reference TRBV13 and TRBJ2-5, is AAGVIQSPRHLIKEKRETATLKCYPIPRHDTVYWYQQGPGQDPQFLISFYEKMQSDKGSIPDRFSAQQFSDYHSELNMSSLELGDSALYFCASSLGAGGSPETQYFGPGTRLLVL.

This chain uses TRBV7-2 with TRBJ2-4; D possibly corresponds to TRBD1 (6 bases). The CDR3 spans 15 residues. Germline lookup yields CDR1 SGHTA and CDR2 FQGNSA. Between the trimmed V and J ends, which lost 5 bases and 0 bases, there was a span of 11 bases. CDR3: CASSPQGIAKNIQYF. As DNA, the CDR3 is TGTGCCAGCAGCCCACAGGGAATAGCCAAAAACATTCAGTACTTC. The whole variable domain, remainder taken from reference TRBV7-2 and TRBJ2-4, is GAGVSQSPSNKVTEKGKDVELRCDPISGHTALYWYRQSLGQGLEFLIYFQGNSAPDKSGLPSDRFSAERTGGSVSTLTIQRTQQEDSAVYLCASSPQGIAKNIQYFGAGTRLSVL.

The chain combines TRBV10-2 with TRBJ2-5, with 7 bases that match TRBD2. Germline assignment: CDR1 WSHSY and CDR2 SAAADI. V lost 6 bases and J lost 2; bases outside the gene matches: 9. CDR3 length: 15 amino acids. CDR3 bases: TGCGCCAGCAGGCGAGCGGGGCCCCTTCAAGAGACCCAGTACTTC. It yields the protein CASRRAGPLQETQYF.

The CDR3 nucleotides read TGCAGCGTTGAAGGGGTACAGGGGGCCGGGGAAAAACTGTTTTTT. As protein: CSVEGVQGAGEKLFF. The rearrangement uses TRBV29-1 and TRBJ1-4; 9 bases align to TRBD1. The ends lost 1 base at V and 8 bases at J; junction bases unmatched: 8. Germline CDR1 and CDR2: SQVTM and ANQGSEA. The CDR3 runs 15 residues.

J is TRBJ2-7 and V is TRBV7-2, with 9 bases fitting TRBD2. CDR3 length: 15 residues. Germline assignment: CDR1 SGHTA and CDR2 FQGNSA. V trimming: 4 bases; J trimming: 3 bases; junction bases outside the gene matches: 7. The CDR3 here is CASSSRTSVGYEQYF. In nucleotides, the CDR3 is TGTGCCAGCAGCTCCCGGACTAGCGTGGGCTACGAGCAGTACTTC.

The rearrangement links TRBV19 to TRBJ1-1; 10 positions agree with TRBD1. The CDR3 spans 14 residues. CDR1 LNHDA and CDR2 SQIVND come from the germline V gene (reference sequence). V was clipped by 6 bases and J by 6 bases; unmatched bases: 7. The CDR3 DNA is TGTGCCAGTAGGAAGACAGGGGGCGTCTCTGAAGCTTTCTTT. It is translated as CASRKTGGVSEAFF.

The gene calls are TRBV9 and TRBJ2-1; 7 bases are a match to TRBD2. Germline CDR1 SGDLS, CDR2 YYNGEE. The V segment lost 3 bases and the J segment 6 bases; nucleotides outside the gene matches: 9. CDR3 length equals 15 residues. The CDR3 loop reads CASSARLAYGNEQFF. CDR3 nucleotides: TGTGCCAGCAGCGCCCGACTAGCATACGGCAATGAGCAGTTCTTC.

The chain uses TRBV6-2 or TRBV6-3 and TRBJ1-2, with D uncertain. Germline loops: CDR1 MNHEY, CDR2 SVGEGT. This CDR3 is built from 12 residues. Trimming shortened V by 4 bases and J by 4 bases, and 7 bases separated the two germline ends. CDR3 in DNA: TGTGCCAGCAGTTCTGACACCTATGGCTACACCTTC. Its translation: CASSSDTYGYTF.